What follows are 10 T cell receptor beta chains derived from one specimen sequenced in a study of blood T cell repertoires in COVID-19. Libraries were prepared by immunoSEQ multiplex PCR; TCRdb keeps only in-frame clonotypes and omits some of them. The sample consists of 300,000 to 400,000 clones, roughly nine tenths of them appearing once. Sequencing was carried out using PBMCs or T cells enriched from blood (not recorded which). The receptor set was obtained from a woman aged 25 to 39 who had been exposed to COVID-19.

A few counts support this clone. The chain carries TRBV4-1 and TRBJ1-2, with a possible D match to TRBD1 (5 bases). The CDR3 spans 14 residues. Germline CDR1 and CDR2: MGHRA and YSYEKL. With 0 bases removed from V and 5 bases from J, the gap between germline ends came to 10 bases. CDR3 residues: CASSQERQKYGYTF. CDR3 DNA: TGCGCCAGCAGCCAAGAGAGACAGAAATATGGCTACACCTTC.

This sequence joins TRBV7-9 and TRBJ1-4, with 9 nucleotides matching TRBD1. Germline V lookup: CDR1 SEHNR, CDR2 FQNEAQ (reference sequence). V was pared by 1 base and J by 8 bases, with 5 bases of the junction left unmatched. This CDR3 contains 15 residues. The CDR3 reads CASSLVGTGYEKLFF. The CDR3 DNA reads TGTGCCAGCAGCTTAGTTGGGACAGGGTACGAAAAACTGTTTTTT.

This clone appeared a few times. The chain has TRBV4-1 and TRBJ1-5, with 10 positions matching TRBD1. J lost 9 bases, V lost 2 bases, and 4 bases had no gene match. CDR3 length: 14 amino acids. In germline, CDR1 is MGHRA, CDR2 YSYEKL. DNA of the CDR3: TGCGCCAGCAGCCAAAAGACAGGGGGCGTGCCCCAGCATTTT. Encoded protein: CASSQKTGGVPQHF.

The chain carries TRBV6-2 or TRBV6-3 and TRBJ2-5, with D perhaps TRBD2 (5 bases). Germline loops: CDR1 MNHEY, CDR2 SVGEGT. Trimming left V 0 bases short and J 0 bases short, with 11 bases between. The CDR3 is made up of 16 amino acids. CDR3 sequence reads: CASSYSGLTYQETQYF. In DNA, the CDR3 is TGTGCCAGCAGTTACTCCGGACTTACGTACCAAGAGACCCAGTACTTC.

This rearrangement joins TRBV9 to TRBJ2-5; D is unclear. This CDR3 has 15 amino acids. With 0 bases removed from V and 5 bases from J, the gap between germline ends came to 14 bases. CDR1 and CDR2 (germline): SGDLS, YYNGEE. The DNA of the CDR3 is TGTGCCAGCAGCGTAGGGGCTTCGCCCCGGGAGACCCAGTACTTC. It specifies CASSVGASPRETQYF.

This clone was seen repeatedly, ten times or more. The V call is TRBV2, the J call TRBJ1-5; tentatively, D is TRBD1 (5 bases). This CDR3 has 12 amino acids. The germline gives CDR1 SNHLY, CDR2 FYNNEI. V was clipped by 7 bases and J by 7 bases, with 11 bases between them. In nucleotides, the CDR3 is TGTGCCAGCATGTCGGACATCCAGCCCCAGCATTTT. Translating it yields CASMSDIQPQHF.

A note on this clone: One end of the junction is discordant with germline, which a read error may explain. This chain joins TRBV23-1 and TRBJ2-3, with TRBD2 matching over 8 bases. TRBV23-1 belongs to the ORF category, with a function that is uncertain. This CDR3 region has 11 residues. CDR3 coding DNA: TGCGCCAGCAGTCCGGGACTAGGAGGGCATTTT. It yields the protein CASSPGLGGHF.

The genes are TRBV5-1 and TRBJ2-1, with 10 bases aligning to TRBD1. V lost 6 bases to trimming and J lost 4 bases; unmatched junction nucleotides: 4. The germline CDR1 and CDR2 sequences are SGHRS and YFSETQ. This CDR3 contains 14 residues. The CDR3 region is CASTTGGGYNEQFF. The CDR3 nucleotides are TGCGCCAGCACGACAGGGGGCGGATACAATGAGCAGTTCTTC.

This clone was seen more than once but under ten times. This chain uses TRBV4-3 with TRBJ2-1; possible D gene TRBD1, 5 bases. CDR1 and CDR2 (germline): LGHNA, YSLEER. The CDR3 totals 15 residues. Deletions cut 6 bases from V and 3 bases from J, with 15 bases between. CDR3 region: CASSHDREFYNEQFF. The CDR3 region has the DNA TGCGCCAGCAGTCACGACAGAGAATTCTACAATGAGCAGTTCTTC.

This chain connects TRBV15 to TRBJ2-5; 8 positions agree with TRBD1. With V trimmed by 5 bases and J by 5 bases, 7 bases remained unmatched. The CDR3 loop spans 14 amino acids. Germline-derived CDR1 and CDR2 are LNHNV and YYDKDF (reference sequence). In DNA form, the CDR3 reads TGTGCCACCAGCGGTACAGGGGGGAGTGAGACCCAGTACTTC. Its translation: CATSGTGGSETQYF.